Listed here is a single T cell receptor (beta chain). Its antigen is not identified. This record comes from a study of shared clonotypes between healthy human individuals. Sequencing was performed with immunoSEQ multiplex PCR; in TCRdb, only in-frame clones are kept and a portion is missing. The profile shows about 730,000 clones, about two thirds of them singletons. CDR1 is MNHGY and CDR2 is SVAAGI in the germline V gene. The germline V and J ends were trimmed by 4 bases and 3 bases, with 13 bases remaining between them. CDR3 size: 15 residues. Study observations and caveats: Generation probabilities were higher for clonotypes shared across all four sorted-subset donors than for unshared ones.

This chain connects TRBV6-9 to TRBJ1-5; tentative D call: TRBD1 (6 bases). Sequenced input: memory CD4+ T cells sorted from blood. Subset of the sample: CD45RA-negative fraction. The clonotype was recovered from a woman in her 30s in good health. CDR3 in DNA: TGTGCCAGCAGTTCTCCCGGACAGCACAATCAGCCCCAGCATTTT. Residues: CASSSPGQHNQPQHF.